This TCR beta chain comes out of a study of blood T cells in healthy people across ages. The V gene lost 4 bases and the J gene lost 5 bases, with 20 bases spanning the gap. The CDR3 covers 16 residues. Germline V gene lookup returns CDR1 MDHEN and CDR2 SYDVKM. Study results and limitations: Age brought a roughly linear fall in TCR beta diversity measured per million T cells.

A J-beta primer mix and a sample-barcoded 5' primer were used in a second PCR of roughly 6 to 11 cycles. TCRdb itself ran the 5' RACE reads through MiXCR, one entry per CDR3 protein. The sample yields around 1,000,000 distinct CDR3 sequences, around two fifths seen once. Total RNA was extracted at no less than 6 micrograms per sample. Worth noting for this clonotype: Its antigen is still unknown.

Specimen: blood. The receptor was isolated from a man aged 18 to 35 in good health. The rearrangement links TRBV28 to TRBJ1-2; tentatively, D is TRBD1 (5 bases). The CDR3 loop reads CASSSPGHIPSYGYTF. For the CDR3, the DNA is TGTGCCAGCAGTTCCCCCGGACACATCCCTTCATATGGCTACACCTTC.